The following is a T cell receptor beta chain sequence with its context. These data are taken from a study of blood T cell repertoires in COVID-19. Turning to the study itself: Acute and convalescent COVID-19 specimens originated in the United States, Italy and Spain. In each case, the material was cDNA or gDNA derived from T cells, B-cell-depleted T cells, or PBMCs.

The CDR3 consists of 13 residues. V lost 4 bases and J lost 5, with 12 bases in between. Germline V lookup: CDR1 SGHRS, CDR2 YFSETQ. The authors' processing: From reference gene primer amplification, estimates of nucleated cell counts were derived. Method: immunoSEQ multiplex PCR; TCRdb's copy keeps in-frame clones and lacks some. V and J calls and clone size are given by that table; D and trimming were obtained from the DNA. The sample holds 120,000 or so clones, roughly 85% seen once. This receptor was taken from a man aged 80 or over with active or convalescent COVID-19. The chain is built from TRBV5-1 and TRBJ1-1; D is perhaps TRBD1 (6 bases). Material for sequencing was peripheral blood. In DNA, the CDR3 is TGCGCCAGCAGCGTAACAGGGTTTACTGAAGCTTTCTTT. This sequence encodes CASSVTGFTEAFF.